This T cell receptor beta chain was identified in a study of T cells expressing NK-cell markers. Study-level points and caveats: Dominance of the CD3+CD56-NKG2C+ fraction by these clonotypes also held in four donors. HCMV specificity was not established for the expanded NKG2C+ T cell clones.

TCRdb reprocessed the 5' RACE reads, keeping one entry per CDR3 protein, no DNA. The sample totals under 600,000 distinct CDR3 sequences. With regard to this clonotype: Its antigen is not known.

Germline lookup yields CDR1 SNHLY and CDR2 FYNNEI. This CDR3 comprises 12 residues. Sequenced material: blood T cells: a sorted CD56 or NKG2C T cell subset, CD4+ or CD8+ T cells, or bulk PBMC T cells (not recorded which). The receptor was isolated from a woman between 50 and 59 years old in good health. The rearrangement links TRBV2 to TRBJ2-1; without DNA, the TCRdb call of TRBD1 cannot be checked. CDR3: CASKAGENEQFF. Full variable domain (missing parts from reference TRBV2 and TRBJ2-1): EPEVTQTPSHQVTQMGQEVILRCVPISNHLYFYWYRQILGQKVEFLVSFYNNEISEKSEIFDDQFSVERPDGSNFTLKIRSTKLEDSAMYFCASKAGENEQFFGPGTRLTVL.